The following is a T cell receptor beta chain sequence with its context. Germline V CDR1 and CDR2: SGHVS, FNYEAQ. V gave up 5 bases and J gave up 0 bases, with 17 bases separating them. The CDR3 loop spans 17 amino acids. The data were taken from a study of T cell changes during pregnancy in multiple sclerosis. Some clones are missing from TCRdb's copy, which holds only in-frame ones; the method was immunoSEQ multiplex PCR. The data show roughly 100,000 clones, 90% seen once. This TCR was sampled from a female donor in good health, enrolled as a control in a pregnancy study. The material sequenced was peripheral blood, taken in the second trimester of pregnancy. The chain carries TRBV7-6 and TRBJ1-3; D possibly corresponds to TRBD1 (5 bases). This chain's CDR3 is CASSPDTQTVSGNTIYF. CDR3 sequence (DNA): TGTGCCAGCAGCCCGGACACCCAGACTGTCTCTGGAAACACCATATATTTT.